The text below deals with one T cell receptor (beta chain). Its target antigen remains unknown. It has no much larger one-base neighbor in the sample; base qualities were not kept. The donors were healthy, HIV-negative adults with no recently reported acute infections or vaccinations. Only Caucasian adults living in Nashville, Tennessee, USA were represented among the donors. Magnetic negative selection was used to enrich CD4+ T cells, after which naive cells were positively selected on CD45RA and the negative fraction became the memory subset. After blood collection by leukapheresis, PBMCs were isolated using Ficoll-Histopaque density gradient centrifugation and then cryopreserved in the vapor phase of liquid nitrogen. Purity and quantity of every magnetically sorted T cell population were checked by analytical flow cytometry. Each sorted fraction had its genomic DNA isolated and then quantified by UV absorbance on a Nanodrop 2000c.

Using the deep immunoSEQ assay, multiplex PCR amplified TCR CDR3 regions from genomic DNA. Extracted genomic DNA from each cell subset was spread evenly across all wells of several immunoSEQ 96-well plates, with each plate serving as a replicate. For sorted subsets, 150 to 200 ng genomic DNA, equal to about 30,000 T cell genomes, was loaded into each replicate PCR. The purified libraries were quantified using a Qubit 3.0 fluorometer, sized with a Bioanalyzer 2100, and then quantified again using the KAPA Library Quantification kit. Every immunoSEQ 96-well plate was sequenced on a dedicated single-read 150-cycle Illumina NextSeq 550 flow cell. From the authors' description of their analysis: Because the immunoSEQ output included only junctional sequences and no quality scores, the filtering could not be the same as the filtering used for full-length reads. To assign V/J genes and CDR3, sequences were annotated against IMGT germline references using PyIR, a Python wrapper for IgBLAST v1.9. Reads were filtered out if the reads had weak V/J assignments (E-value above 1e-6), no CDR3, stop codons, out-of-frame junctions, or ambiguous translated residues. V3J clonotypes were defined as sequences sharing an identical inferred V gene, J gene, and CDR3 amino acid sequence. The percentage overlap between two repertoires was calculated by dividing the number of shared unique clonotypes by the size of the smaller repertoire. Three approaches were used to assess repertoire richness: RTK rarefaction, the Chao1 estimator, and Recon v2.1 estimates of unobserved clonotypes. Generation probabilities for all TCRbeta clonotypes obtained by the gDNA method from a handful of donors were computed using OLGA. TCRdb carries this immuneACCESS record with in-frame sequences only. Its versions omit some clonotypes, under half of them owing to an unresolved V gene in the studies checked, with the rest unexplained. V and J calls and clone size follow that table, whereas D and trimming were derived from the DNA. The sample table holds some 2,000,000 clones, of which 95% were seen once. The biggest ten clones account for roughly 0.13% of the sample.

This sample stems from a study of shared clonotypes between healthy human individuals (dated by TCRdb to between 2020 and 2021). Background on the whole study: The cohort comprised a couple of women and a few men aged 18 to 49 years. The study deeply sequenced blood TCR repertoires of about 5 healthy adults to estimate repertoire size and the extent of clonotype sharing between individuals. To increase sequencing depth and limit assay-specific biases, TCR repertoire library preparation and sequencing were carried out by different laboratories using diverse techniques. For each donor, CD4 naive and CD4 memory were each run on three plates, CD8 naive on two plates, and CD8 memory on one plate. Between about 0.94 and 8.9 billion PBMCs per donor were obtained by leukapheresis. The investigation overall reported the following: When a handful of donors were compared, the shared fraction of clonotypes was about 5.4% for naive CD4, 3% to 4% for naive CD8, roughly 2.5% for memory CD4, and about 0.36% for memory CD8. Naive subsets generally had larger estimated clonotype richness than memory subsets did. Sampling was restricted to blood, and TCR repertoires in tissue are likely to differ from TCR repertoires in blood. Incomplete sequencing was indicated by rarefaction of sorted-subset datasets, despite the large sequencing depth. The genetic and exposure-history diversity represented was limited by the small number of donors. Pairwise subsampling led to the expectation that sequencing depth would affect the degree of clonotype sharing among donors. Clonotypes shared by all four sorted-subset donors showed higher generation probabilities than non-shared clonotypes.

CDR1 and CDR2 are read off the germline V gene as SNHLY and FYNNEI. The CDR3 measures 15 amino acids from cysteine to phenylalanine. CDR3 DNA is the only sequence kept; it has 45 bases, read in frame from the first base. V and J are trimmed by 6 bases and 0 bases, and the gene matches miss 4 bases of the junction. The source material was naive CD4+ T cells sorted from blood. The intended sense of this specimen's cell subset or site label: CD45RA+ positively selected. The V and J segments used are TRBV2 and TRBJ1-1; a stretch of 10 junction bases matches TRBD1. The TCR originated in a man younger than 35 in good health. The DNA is TGTGCCAGCAGGTCCGGGACAGGGGTGAACACTGAAGCTTTCTTT. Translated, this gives CASRSGTGVNTEAFF.